This TCR beta chain was observed in a study of PD-1 blockade in classical Hodgkin lymphoma. The wider study: Patients were dosed intravenously with nivolumab at 3 mg/kg every 2 weeks.

This clone was picked up one time. All patients experienced relapse after autologous stem cell transplantation, and brentuximab vedotin exposure was variable. Thawed PBMCs were the source of CD4+ T cells, purified by magnetic negative selection. Germline V gene sequence: CDR1 LNHDA, CDR2 SQIVND (reference sequence). The CDR3 is made up of 14 amino acids. V gave up 3 bases and J gave up 2 bases, with 5 bases separating them. Sequencing used immunoSEQ multiplex PCR; TCRdb keeps in-frame clones, though not all of them. The table lists 26,000 or so clones, about 80% of them singletons. Sequences were derived from CD4+ T cells from blood, sampled at baseline. The clonotype originates from a human donor with classical Hodgkin lymphoma. The genes are TRBV19 and TRBJ1-6, with TRBD1 as a possible D gene (5 bases). The CDR3 region has the DNA TGTGCCAGTAGTATCAGGGCCTATAATTCACCCCTCCACTTT. Translating gives CASSIRAYNSPLHF. The full variable domain, with the rest looked up from reference TRBV19 and TRBJ1-6, is DGGITQSPKYLFRKEGQNVTLSCEQNLNHDAMYWYRQDPGQGLRLIYYSQIVNDFQKGDIAEGYSVSREKKESFPLTVTSAQKNPTAFYLCASSIRAYNSPLHFGNGTRLTVT.